Listed below are T cell receptor beta chains from one sample, sequenced in a study of neurological immune-mediated disorders. TCRdb reanalysed the 5' RACE reads using MiXCR and keeps one entry per CDR3 protein. The profile shows approximately 50,000 distinct CDR3 sequences, 10% of them singletons. The source material was PBMCs. The origin of the receptors is a man in his 70s with HTLV-1-associated myelopathy (HAM/TSP). CDR3s include the opening cysteine and the closing phenylalanine or tryptophan. D genes are given only for firm matches. Only some rows state a clone size, as once, few, many or a class for expanded clones.

TRBV20-1	TRBJ1-3	many	TRBD1	CSATVQGATGNTIYF	TGCAGTGCTACCGTACAGGGGGCGACTGGAAACACCATATATTTT
TRBV7-3	TRBJ2-3	many	-	CASSLTTLNTDTQYF	TGTGCCAGCAGCTTAACCACCCTAAACACAGATACGCAGTATTTT
TRBV12-3/TRBV12-4	TRBJ1-5	many	-	CASSFTGVVQPQHF	TGTGCCAGCAGCTTTACCGGGGTTGTGCAGCCCCAGCATTTT
TRBV5-1	TRBJ2-5	many	TRBD2	CASSSPGTSGRAGETQYF	TGCGCCAGCAGCTCACCCGGGACTAGCGGGAGGGCCGGTGAGACCCAGTACTTC
TRBV5-1	TRBJ2-3	many	-	CASSLGGMFTDTQYF	TGCGCCAGCAGCTTGGGAGGGATGTTTACAGATACGCAGTATTTT
TRBV5-1	TRBJ2-3	many	-	CASSPTGGTDTQYF	TGCGCCAGCAGCCCGACAGGCGGCACAGATACGCAGTATTTT
TRBV7-2	TRBJ2-5	many	TRBD1	CASSPRTGGPETQYF	TGTGCCAGCAGCCCTAGGACAGGGGGCCCAGAGACCCAGTACTTC
TRBV20-1	TRBJ1-5	few	-	CSATREKGQPQHF	TGCAGTGCAACCAGGGAAAAGGGACAGCCCCAGCATTTT
TRBV27	TRBJ2-3	many	TRBD2	CASQTSGRTDTQYF	TGTGCCAGCCAGACTAGCGGGAGAACAGATACGCAGTATTTT
TRBV20-1	TRBJ2-1	-	-	CSAERLSSYNEQFF	TGCAGTGCCGAGAGGCTTAGCTCCTACAATGAGCAGTTCTTC
TRBV7-2	TRBJ2-5	many	TRBD1	CASSLFRGLETQYF	TGTGCCAGCAGCTTATTCAGGGGGCTGGAGACCCAGTACTTC
TRBV2	TRBJ2-6	many	-	CASSDRGANVLTF	TGTGCCAGCAGTGACAGAGGGGCCAACGTCCTGACTTTC
TRBV5-1	TRBJ2-6	many	-	CATKPQVSGANVLTF	TGCGCCACCAAACCCCAGGTCTCTGGGGCCAACGTCCTGACTTTC
TRBV7-2	TRBJ2-1	many	-	CASSLGQYEQFF	TGTGCCAGCAGCTTGGGACAATATGAGCAGTTCTTC
TRBV27	TRBJ2-6	many	TRBD2	CASSLTSGRVLDGANVLTF	TGTGCCAGCAGTCTAACTAGCGGGAGGGTCCTAGATGGGGCCAACGTCCTGACTTTC
TRBV7-8	TRBJ1-5	-	TRBD1	CASSSQGNDHQPQHF	TGTGCCAGCAGCTCACAGGGGAACGACCATCAGCCCCAGCATTTT
TRBV6-5	TRBJ2-4	many	-	CASSQGSTKNIQYF	TGTGCCAGCAGTCAGGGTTCGACCAAAAACATTCAGTACTTC
TRBV27	TRBJ2-2	many	-	CASSFGGPGELFF	TGTGCCAGCAGTTTCGGGGGACCCGGGGAGCTGTTTTTT
TRBV7-9	TRBJ2-3	many	-	CASSPIQQLRPSDTQYF	TGTGCCAGCAGCCCCATCCAGCAACTTCGACCCTCAGATACGCAGTATTTT
TRBV20-1	TRBJ1-2	many	-	CSASPTGDFNYGYTF	TGCAGTGCAAGCCCCACCGGGGACTTTAACTATGGCTACACCTTC
TRBV2	TRBJ1-1	-	-	CASSERIEAFF	TGTGCCAGCAGTGAACGGATTGAAGCTTTCTTT
TRBV5-1	TRBJ2-5	medium-sized	-	CASSLDWGLETQYF	TGCGCCAGCAGCTTGGATTGGGGACTAGAGACCCAGTACTTC
TRBV5-1	TRBJ2-2	many	-	CASTFRGDTGELFF	TGCGCCAGCACGTTCAGGGGAGACACCGGGGAGCTGTTTTTT
TRBV7-2	TRBJ2-1	many	-	CASSSLGLASYNEQFF	TGTGCCAGCAGCTCACTTGGTCTAGCCTCCTACAATGAGCAGTTCTTC
TRBV25-1	TRBJ1-2	many	TRBD1	CASSAYRGDYGYTF	TGTGCCAGCAGTGCGTACAGGGGTGACTATGGCTACACCTTC
TRBV4-3	TRBJ2-3	many	-	CASSPNREDTQYF	TGCGCCAGCAGCCCGAACAGGGAAGATACGCAGTATTTT
TRBV20-1	TRBJ1-1	many	-	CSASLWRNTEAFF	TGCAGTGCTAGTCTGTGGAGGAACACTGAAGCTTTCTTT
TRBV5-1	TRBJ2-5	many	-	CASSLVRNYQETQYF	TGCGCCAGCAGCTTGGTGCGCAACTACCAAGAGACCCAGTACTTC